This T cell receptor beta chain was obtained from a study of cytomegalovirus exposure and HLA in healthy donors. Turning to the study itself: Of several hundred genotyped donors, 81% clustered with self-reported Caucasian donors. The study's findings and limits: Among TCR beta chains of equal frequency, HLA-associated ones were more clonally expanded in a later analysis. Cytomegalovirus association was assigned to more than 150 TCR beta chains.

Use of 60 Vbeta and 13 Jbeta primers characterized the PCR. Here immunoSEQ multiplex PCR was the method, and the copy in TCRdb shows in-frame clones only, minus some. This sample yields approximately 140,000 clones, of which around 78% are seen a single time; roughly 6.2% belongs to the top ten. V was pared by 4 bases and J by 2 bases, with 7 bases of the junction left unmatched. The CDR3 covers 16 residues. CDR1 and CDR2 from the germline V gene are MNHEY and SVGAGI. With regard to this clone: Antigen unknown.

The chain is built from TRBV6-5 and TRBJ2-3, with 9 nucleotides matching TRBD2. This receptor was taken from a woman aged 40 to 55 in good health and CMV-seropositive. Sequencing used PBMCs. CDR3 protein: CASSSLAGVYTDTQYF. CDR3 in DNA: TGTGCCAGCAGTTCATTAGCGGGAGTTTACACAGATACGCAGTATTTT.